The rows below give T cell receptor beta chains drawn from one sample of a study of blood T cell repertoires in COVID-19. Repertoires were generated with immunoSEQ multiplex PCR, while TCRdb's copy carries only in-frame clones and drops some. This sample has tens of thousands of clones, with roughly 91% found just once. What was sequenced was peripheral blood. The receptor set was obtained from a man of 80 years or more with active or convalescent COVID-19. Each CDR3 is given with its conserved first and last residue. The D gene is left open where the match is weak. Size values are once, few and many counts, or a class for expanded clones, and some rows have none.

V: TRBV5-1
D: TRBD1
J: TRBJ2-7
length: 15
size: NA
CDR3: CASSPGDRGTYEQYF
DNA: TGCGCCAGCAGCCCTGGGGACAGGGGAACCTACGAGCAGTACTTC

V: TRBV28
D: NA
J: TRBJ2-7
length: 13
size: NA
CDR3: CASSLPSVYEQYF
DNA: TGTGCCAGCAGTTTACCTTCCGTTTACGAGCAGTACTTC

V: TRBV29-1
D: TRBD1
J: TRBJ1-1
length: 16
size: NA
CDR3: CSALGQGRRAGTEAFF
DNA: TGCAGCGCACTAGGACAGGGCAGACGGGCAGGCACTGAAGCTTTCTTT

V: TRBV6-5
D: TRBD2
J: TRBJ2-1
length: 14
size: once
CDR3: CASRRAGGPGEQFF
DNA: TGTGCCAGCAGACGGGCGGGGGGGCCCGGTGAGCAGTTCTTC

V: TRBV18
D: TRBD1
J: TRBJ2-5
length: 15
size: once
CDR3: CASSPWDRAQETQYF
DNA: TGTGCCAGCTCACCGTGGGACAGGGCACAGGAGACCCAGTACTTC

V: TRBV9
D: NA
J: TRBJ2-6
length: 19
size: NA
CDR3: CASSPRGHVGGSGANVLTF
DNA: TGTGCCAGCAGCCCCAGGGGTCATGTCGGCGGCTCTGGGGCCAACGTCCTGACTTTC

V: TRBV11-1
D: NA
J: TRBJ2-3
length: 16
size: NA
CDR3: CASSLRGSLSRDTQYF
DNA: TGTGCCAGCAGCTTACGGGGTAGTTTGTCACGAGATACGCAGTATTTT

V: TRBV5-1
D: NA
J: TRBJ1-1
length: 13
size: NA
CDR3: CASSGQGITEAFF
DNA: TGCGCCAGCAGCGGGCAGGGGATCACTGAAGCTTTCTTT

V: TRBV5-1
D: NA
J: TRBJ2-5
length: 14
size: NA
CDR3: CASSSPAGRETQYF
DNA: TGCGCCAGCAGCTCCCCCGCAGGGCGGGAGACCCAGTACTTC

V: TRBV30
D: NA
J: TRBJ1-1
length: 15
size: NA
CDR3: CAWSVHGHLNTEAFF
DNA: TGTGCCTGGAGTGTACATGGACACCTGAACACTGAAGCTTTCTTT

V: TRBV6-6
D: NA
J: TRBJ2-7
length: 15
size: few
CDR3: CASSPGHEPTGEQYF
DNA: TGTGCCAGCAGCCCGGGACACGAGCCGACTGGCGAGCAGTACTTC

V: TRBV4-2
D: TRBD2
J: TRBJ2-3
length: 16
size: once
CDR3: CASSQGGTSVTDTQYF
DNA: TGTGCCAGCAGCCAAGGGGGTACTAGCGTAACAGATACGCAGTATTTT

V: TRBV18
D: TRBD1
J: TRBJ1-2
length: 14
size: NA
CDR3: CASSPQGALNSYTF
DNA: TGTGCCAGCTCACCTCAGGGGGCGCTTAACAGCTACACCTTC

V: TRBV27
D: TRBD1
J: TRBJ1-1
length: 17
size: NA
CDR3: CASSPRQGFLVNTEAFF
DNA: TGTGCCAGCAGTCCCAGACAGGGGTTTTTGGTGAACACTGAAGCTTTCTTT

V: TRBV4-1
D: TRBD1
J: TRBJ2-5
length: 15
size: NA
CDR3: CASSQDLDRSRTQYF
DNA: TGCGCCAGCAGCCAAGACTTGGACAGGTCGAGGACCCAGTACTTC

V: TRBV5-1
D: NA
J: TRBJ2-7
length: 13
size: NA
CDR3: CASSLGQGHEQYF
DNA: TGCGCCAGCAGCTTAGGCCAGGGCCACGAGCAGTACTTC

V: TRBV29-1
D: NA
J: TRBJ1-1
length: 12
size: NA
CDR3: CSVGRGLVGAFF
DNA: TGCAGCGTTGGTCGTGGATTGGTCGGGGCTTTCTTT

V: TRBV24-1
D: TRBD1
J: TRBJ2-1
length: 16
size: NA
CDR3: CATSEIKGAPYNEQFF
DNA: TGTGCCACCAGTGAAATAAAGGGGGCGCCCTACAATGAGCAGTTCTTC

V: TRBV30
D: NA
J: TRBJ1-4
length: 16
size: NA
CDR3: CAWSVGVWSGREKLFF
DNA: TGTGCCTGGAGTGTTGGGGTATGGTCCGGGAGAGAAAAACTGTTTTTT

V: TRBV27
D: NA
J: TRBJ2-6
length: 18
size: NA
CDR3: CASSLIAISGAGANVLTF
DNA: TGTGCCAGCAGTTTAATTGCCATATCCGGGGCTGGGGCCAACGTCCTGACTTTC

V: TRBV5-1
D: NA
J: TRBJ1-1
length: 17
size: NA
CDR3: CASSFAVGKAENTEAFF
DNA: TGCGCCAGCAGCTTCGCGGTCGGTAAGGCAGAGAACACTGAAGCTTTCTTT

V: TRBV7-2
D: TRBD1
J: TRBJ1-5
length: 16
size: NA
CDR3: CASSLFGQGLNQPQHF
DNA: TGTGCCAGCAGCTTATTTGGACAGGGGTTAAATCAGCCCCAGCATTTT

V: TRBV10-3
D: NA
J: TRBJ1-6
length: 14
size: NA
CDR3: CAIRPYSDEAPLHF
DNA: TGTGCCATCAGACCCTATTCCGACGAGGCACCCCTCCACTTT

V: TRBV5-1
D: TRBD1
J: TRBJ1-1
length: 14
size: NA
CDR3: CASSAGQGFVRAFF
DNA: TGCGCCAGCAGCGCGGGACAGGGTTTCGTTCGAGCTTTCTTT

V: TRBV2
D: TRBD1
J: TRBJ1-2
length: 14
size: NA
CDR3: CASSDYRGGYGYTF
DNA: TGTGCCAGCAGTGATTACAGGGGAGGCTATGGCTACACCTTC

V: TRBV7-9
D: TRBD2
J: TRBJ2-5
length: 15
size: NA
CDR3: CASSLISGRVETQYF
DNA: TGTGCCAGCAGCTTAATTAGCGGGAGGGTTGAGACCCAGTACTTC

V: TRBV3-1/TRBV3-2
D: NA
J: TRBJ1-4
length: 14
size: NA
CDR3: CASSQWQINEKLFF
DNA: TGTGCCAGCAGCCAATGGCAGATTAATGAAAAACTGTTTTTT

V: TRBV7-3
D: NA
J: TRBJ2-2
length: 16
size: NA
CDR3: CASSPKPGPNTGELFF
DNA: TGTGCCAGCAGCCCTAAGCCTGGGCCTAACACCGGGGAGCTGTTTTTT

V: TRBV7-2
D: NA
J: TRBJ1-1
length: 15
size: NA
CDR3: CASSLGDTGSTEAFF
DNA: TGTGCCAGCAGCTTAGGAGATACAGGGTCCACTGAAGCTTTCTTT

V: TRBV9
D: NA
J: TRBJ1-5
length: 18
size: NA
CDR3: CASSVAGWVGYSNQPQHF
DNA: TGTGCCAGCAGCGTAGCTGGGTGGGTCGGGTATAGCAATCAGCCCCAGCATTTT

V: TRBV19
D: NA
J: TRBJ1-4
length: 15
size: NA
CDR3: CASSTTGYINEKLFF
DNA: TGTGCCAGTAGTACAACGGGGTATATTAATGAAAAACTGTTTTTT

V: TRBV7-2
D: TRBD1
J: TRBJ1-1
length: 15
size: NA
CDR3: CASSAAGGAAVEAFF
DNA: TGTGCCAGCAGCGCAGCAGGGGGCGCGGCGGTCGAAGCTTTCTTT

V: TRBV5-1
D: NA
J: TRBJ2-7
length: 15
size: once
CDR3: CASSLFPGQPYEQYF
DNA: TGCGCCAGCAGCTTGTTTCCGGGTCAGCCCTACGAGCAGTACTTC

V: TRBV6-2/TRBV6-3
D: TRBD1
J: TRBJ1-2
length: 15
size: NA
CDR3: CASSYGSGTGKGYTF
DNA: TGTGCCAGCAGTTACGGCTCCGGGACAGGGAAGGGCTACACCTTC

V: TRBV10-3
D: NA
J: TRBJ1-2
length: 16
size: NA
CDR3: CAIGVGGDSSSYGYTF
DNA: TGTGCCATCGGCGTCGGGGGGGACTCTTCCTCCTATGGCTACACCTTC

V: TRBV19
D: TRBD2
J: TRBJ2-1
length: 17
size: NA
CDR3: CASSRRPGTSGGVEQFF
DNA: TGTGCCAGTAGTAGGCGGCCAGGGACTAGCGGGGGAGTTGAGCAGTTCTTC

V: TRBV2
D: NA
J: TRBJ2-7
length: 15
size: NA
CDR3: CASSTEQSRSYEQYF
DNA: TGTGCCAGCAGTACTGAACAGAGCCGCTCCTACGAGCAGTACTTC

V: TRBV10-3
D: TRBD1
J: TRBJ1-2
length: 14
size: few
CDR3: CAISSQGAGYGYTF
DNA: TGTGCCATCAGCTCACAGGGGGCTGGCTATGGCTACACCTTC

V: TRBV5-1
D: NA
J: TRBJ2-1
length: 16
size: NA
CDR3: CASSLATEGSYNEQFF
DNA: TGCGCCAGCAGCTTGGCTACGGAGGGCTCCTACAATGAGCAGTTCTTC

V: TRBV11-2
D: TRBD1
J: TRBJ1-6
length: 19
size: NA
CDR3: CASSLVAFGDRGRNSPLHF
DNA: TGTGCCAGCAGCTTAGTAGCGTTCGGGGACAGGGGGCGAAATTCACCCCTCCACTTT

V: TRBV7-2
D: TRBD2
J: TRBJ2-7
length: 14
size: NA
CDR3: CASSYSGDGYEQYF
DNA: TGTGCCAGCAGCTATAGCGGGGATGGCTACGAGCAGTACTTC

V: TRBV6-1
D: NA
J: TRBJ1-1
length: 14
size: NA
CDR3: CASSDGGATTEAFF
DNA: TGTGCCAGCAGTGACGGGGGAGCCACAACTGAAGCTTTCTTT

V: TRBV28
D: NA
J: TRBJ2-7
length: 13
size: NA
CDR3: CASRSGQIYEQYF
DNA: TGTGCCAGCAGATCAGGACAGATCTACGAGCAGTACTTC

V: TRBV1
D: NA
J: TRBJ2-4
length: 17
size: NA
CDR3: CTSSQWGQDLAKNIQYF
DNA: TGCACCAGCAGCCAATGGGGGCAGGATCTAGCCAAAAACATTCAGTACTTC